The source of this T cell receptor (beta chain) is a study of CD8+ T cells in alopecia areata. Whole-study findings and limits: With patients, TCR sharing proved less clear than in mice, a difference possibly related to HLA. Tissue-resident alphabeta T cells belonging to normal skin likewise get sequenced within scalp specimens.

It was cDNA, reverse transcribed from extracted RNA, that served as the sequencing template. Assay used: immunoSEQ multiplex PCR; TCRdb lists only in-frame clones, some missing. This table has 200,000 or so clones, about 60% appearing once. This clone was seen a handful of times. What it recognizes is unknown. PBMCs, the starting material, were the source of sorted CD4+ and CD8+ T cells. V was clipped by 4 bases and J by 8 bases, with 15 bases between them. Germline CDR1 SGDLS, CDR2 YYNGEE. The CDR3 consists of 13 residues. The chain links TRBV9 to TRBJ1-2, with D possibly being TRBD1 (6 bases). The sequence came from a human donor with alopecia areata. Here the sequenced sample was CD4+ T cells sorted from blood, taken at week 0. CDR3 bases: TGTGCCAGCAGCCTCGCAGGGGCGTCGGGCTACACCTTC. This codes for CASSLAGASGYTF.